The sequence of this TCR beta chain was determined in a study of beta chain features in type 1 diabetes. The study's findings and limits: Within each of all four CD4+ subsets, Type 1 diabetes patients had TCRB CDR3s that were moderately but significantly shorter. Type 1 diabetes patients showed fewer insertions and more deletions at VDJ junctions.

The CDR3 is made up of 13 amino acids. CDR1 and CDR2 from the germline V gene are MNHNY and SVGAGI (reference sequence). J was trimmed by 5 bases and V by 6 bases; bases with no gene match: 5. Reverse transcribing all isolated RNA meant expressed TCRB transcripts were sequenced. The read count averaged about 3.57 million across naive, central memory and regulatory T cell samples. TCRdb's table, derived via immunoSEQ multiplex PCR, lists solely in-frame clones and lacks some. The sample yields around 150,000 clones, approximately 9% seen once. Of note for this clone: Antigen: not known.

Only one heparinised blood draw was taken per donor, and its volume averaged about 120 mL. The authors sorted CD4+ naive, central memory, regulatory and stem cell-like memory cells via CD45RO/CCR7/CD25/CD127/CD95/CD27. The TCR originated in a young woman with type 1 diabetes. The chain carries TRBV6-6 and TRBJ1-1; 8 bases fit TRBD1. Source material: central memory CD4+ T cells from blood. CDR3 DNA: TGTGCCAGCAGCACGAACAGGGGGACTGAAGCTTTCTTT. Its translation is CASSTNRGTEAFF.